This T cell receptor (beta chain) was observed in a study of shared T cell receptors in the human thymus. TCRdb keeps only in-frame clones here, not all; method: immunoSEQ multiplex PCR. The table shows about 380,000 clones, with roughly 94% occurring only once. Looked up from germline, CDR1 is LGHNT and CDR2 is FRNRAP. V was pared by 1 base and J by 5 bases, with 11 bases between. The CDR3 sequence is 14 residues long. The genes are TRBV12-5 and TRBJ1-1; TRBD1 might be the D (5 bases). This receptor was obtained from a human donor. Sequencing was carried out using thymocytes. This chain's CDR3 is CASGLGIQGTEAFF. The DNA for the CDR3 is TGTGCTAGTGGTTTGGGGATCCAGGGAACTGAAGCTTTCTTT.